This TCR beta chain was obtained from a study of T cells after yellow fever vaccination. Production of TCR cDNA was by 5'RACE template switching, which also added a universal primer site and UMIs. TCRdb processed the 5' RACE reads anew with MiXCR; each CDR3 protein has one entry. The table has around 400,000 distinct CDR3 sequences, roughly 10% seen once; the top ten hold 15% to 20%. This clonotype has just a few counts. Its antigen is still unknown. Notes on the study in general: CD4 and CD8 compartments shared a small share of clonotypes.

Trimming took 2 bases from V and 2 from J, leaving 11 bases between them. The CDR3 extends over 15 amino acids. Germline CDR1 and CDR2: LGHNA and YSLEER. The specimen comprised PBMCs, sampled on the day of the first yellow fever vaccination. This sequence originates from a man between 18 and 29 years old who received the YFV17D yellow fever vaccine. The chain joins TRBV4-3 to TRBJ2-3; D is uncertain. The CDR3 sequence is CASSQPLGNTDTQYF. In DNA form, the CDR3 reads TGCGCCAGCAGCCAACCCCTGGGAAACACAGATACGCAGTATTTT.